This T cell receptor beta chain was sequenced in a study of PD-1 blockade in classical Hodgkin lymphoma. Study-level points and caveats: At C4D1, TCR diversity had climbed significantly for CD4+ cells, though not for CD8+ cells.

In its sample, this clone was seen once. As yet, its antigen is unknown. The CDR3 has 13 residues. Germline CDR1 reads MNHEY; CDR2 reads SMNVEV (reference sequence). Produced via immunoSEQ multiplex PCR; TCRdb's table is partial and in-frame only. The repertoire holds about 84,000 clones, with roughly 89% as singletons. Each patient experienced a relapse that followed autologous stem cell transplantation, and brentuximab vedotin exposure varied. The sequencing used peripheral blood mononuclear cells (PBMCs), collected at baseline. The source of this sequence is a human donor with classical Hodgkin lymphoma. The chain employs TRBV27 and TRBJ2-2; perhaps TRBD1 as D (6 bases). CDR3 sequence (DNA): TGTGTTTCTGGGGGCCCTTACACCGGGGAGCTGTTTTTT. It codes for CVSGGPYTGELFF.